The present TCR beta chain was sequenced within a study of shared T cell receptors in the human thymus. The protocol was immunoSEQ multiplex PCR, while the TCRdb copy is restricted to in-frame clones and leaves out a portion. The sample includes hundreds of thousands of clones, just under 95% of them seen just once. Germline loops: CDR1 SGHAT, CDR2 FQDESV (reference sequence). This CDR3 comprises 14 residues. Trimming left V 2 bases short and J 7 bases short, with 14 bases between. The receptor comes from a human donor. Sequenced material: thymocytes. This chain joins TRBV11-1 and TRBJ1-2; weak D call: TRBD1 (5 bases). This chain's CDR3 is CASSLRGVDFGYTF. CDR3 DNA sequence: TGTGCCAGCAGCTTAAGAGGGGTCGATTTTGGCTACACCTTC. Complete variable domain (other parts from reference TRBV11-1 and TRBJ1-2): EAEVAQSPRYKITEKSQAVAFWCDPISGHATLYWYRQILGQGPELLVQFQDESVVDDSQLPKDRFSAERLKGVDSTLKIQPAELGDSAMYLCASSLRGVDFGYTFGSGTRLTVV.